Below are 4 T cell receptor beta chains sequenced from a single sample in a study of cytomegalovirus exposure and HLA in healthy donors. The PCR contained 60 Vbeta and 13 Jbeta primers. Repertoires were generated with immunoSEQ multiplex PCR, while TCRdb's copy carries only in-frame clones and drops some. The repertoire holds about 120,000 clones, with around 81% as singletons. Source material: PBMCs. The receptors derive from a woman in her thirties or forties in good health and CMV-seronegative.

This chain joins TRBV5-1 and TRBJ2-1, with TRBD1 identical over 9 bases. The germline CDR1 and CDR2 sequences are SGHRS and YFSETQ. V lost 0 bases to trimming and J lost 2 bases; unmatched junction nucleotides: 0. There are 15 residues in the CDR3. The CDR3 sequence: CASSLGDRAYNEQFF. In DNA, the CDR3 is TGCGCCAGCAGCTTGGGGGACAGGGCCTACAATGAGCAGTTCTTC.

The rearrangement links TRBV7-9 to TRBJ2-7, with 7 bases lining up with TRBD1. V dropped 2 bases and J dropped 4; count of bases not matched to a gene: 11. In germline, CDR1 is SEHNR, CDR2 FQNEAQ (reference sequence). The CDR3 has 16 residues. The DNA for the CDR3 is TGTGCCAGCAGCTTATCGGCAGGGCAGGGGGTTTACGAGCAGTACTTC. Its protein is CASSLSAGQGVYEQYF.

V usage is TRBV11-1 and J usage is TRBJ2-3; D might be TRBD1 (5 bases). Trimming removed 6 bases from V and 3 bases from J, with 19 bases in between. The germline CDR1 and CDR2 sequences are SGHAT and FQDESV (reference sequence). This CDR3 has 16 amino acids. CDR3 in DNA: TGTGCCAGCAGTTTCGCAGGGAAAGCCTTAACAGATACGCAGTATTTT. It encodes CASSFAGKALTDTQYF.

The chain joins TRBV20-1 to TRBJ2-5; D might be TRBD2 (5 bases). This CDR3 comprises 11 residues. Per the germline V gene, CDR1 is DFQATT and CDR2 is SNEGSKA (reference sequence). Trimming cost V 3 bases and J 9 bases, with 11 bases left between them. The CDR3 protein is CSASNEEAQYF. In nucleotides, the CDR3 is TGCAGTGCTAGCAACGAGGAGGCCCAGTACTTC.